Sequencing of this TCR beta chain was carried out in a study of patients and donors after allogeneic stem cell transplantation. This clonotype was seen a few times. TCRdb reprocessed the RT-PCR reads via MiXCR and lists one record per CDR3 protein. The sample holds some 960,000 distinct CDR3 sequences, under 20% seen once. The CDR3 has 17 residues. The germline V gene has CDR1 DFQATT and CDR2 SNEGSKA (reference sequence). Trimming left V 4 bases short and J 3 bases short, with 22 bases between. This sequence joins TRBV20-1 and TRBJ1-5; D is possibly TRBD1 (6 bases). Sequences were obtained from blood, either unsorted or a sorted T cell fraction (not recorded which). The receptor was isolated from a human donor who was either an allogeneic HSCT recipient or a stem cell or donor lymphocyte infusion donor (not recorded which). It is not recorded whose cells these are; they may come from a transplant donor. The CDR3 DNA reads TGCAGTGCTACCAGGACATTCCGGGACACTGTCAATCAGCCCCAGCATTTT. Encoded protein: CSATRTFRDTVNQPQHF.